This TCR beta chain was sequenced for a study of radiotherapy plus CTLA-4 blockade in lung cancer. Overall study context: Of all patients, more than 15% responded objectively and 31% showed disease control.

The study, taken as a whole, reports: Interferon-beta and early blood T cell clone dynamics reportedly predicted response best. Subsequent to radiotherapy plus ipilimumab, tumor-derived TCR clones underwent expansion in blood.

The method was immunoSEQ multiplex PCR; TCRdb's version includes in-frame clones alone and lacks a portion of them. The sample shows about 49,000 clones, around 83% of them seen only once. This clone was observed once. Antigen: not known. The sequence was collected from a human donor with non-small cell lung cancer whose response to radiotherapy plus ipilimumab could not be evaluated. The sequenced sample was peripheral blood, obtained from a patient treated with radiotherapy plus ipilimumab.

CDR3 DNA sequence: TGCGCCAGCAGCCTAGGGGGAACAGGGTACCGCTCCTACAATGAGCAGTTCTTC. Translation: CASSLGGTGYRSYNEQFF. The chain uses TRBV4-3 and TRBJ2-1; D may be TRBD1 (6 bases). V dropped 4 bases and J dropped 0 bases, with 19 bases sitting between them. The V gene's germline CDR1 is LGHNA and CDR2 YSLEER. The CDR3 runs 18 residues.